These T cell receptor beta chains were read from a single sample in a study of blood T cell repertoires in COVID-19. Assay: immunoSEQ multiplex PCR; the TCRdb copy retains only in-frame clones and omits some. The profile shows about 74,000 clones, 65% to 85% of them singletons. The material sequenced was peripheral blood. The receptors originated from a man in his 70s with active or convalescent COVID-19. Both conserved end residues are part of each CDR3. A D gene is named only where the DNA matches it firmly. Size values are once, few and many counts, or a class for expanded clones, and some rows have none.

TRBD1	-	TRBJ1-5	TRBV7-9	CASSLSSGGGHGKGQPQHF	TGTGCCAGCAGCTTATCGTCAGGGGGAGGACACGGTAAGGGCCAGCCCCAGCATTTT
-	-	TRBJ2-5	TRBV28	CASSRTQQETQYF	TGTGCCAGCAGTAGGACACAACAAGAGACCCAGTACTTC
-	many	TRBJ2-7	TRBV6-5	CASSRIAGVYEQYF	TGTGCCAGCAGTCGGATAGCCGGGGTCTACGAGCAGTACTTC
-	-	TRBJ1-2	TRBV5-1	CASSLASDSHYGYTF	TGCGCCAGCAGCTTGGCCTCCGACAGTCACTATGGCTACACCTTC
TRBD2	-	TRBJ2-7	TRBV4-1	CASSQAHRDYVYEQYF	TGCGCCAGCAGCCAAGCCCATCGGGACTACGTCTACGAGCAGTACTTC
TRBD1	-	TRBJ2-7	TRBV19	CASSFTGGHEQYF	TGTGCCAGTAGTTTCACAGGGGGCCACGAGCAGTACTTC
-	many	TRBJ1-2	TRBV6-1	CASSETGQGRGHGYTF	TGTGCCAGCAGTGAGACGGGACAAGGTAGAGGCCATGGCTACACCTTC
TRBD1	-	TRBJ2-4	TRBV11-2	CASLGGTGNKLAKNIQYF	TGTGCCAGCCTCGGAGGGACAGGGAATAAGCTAGCCAAAAACATTCAGTACTTC
-	few	TRBJ1-1	TRBV7-8	CASSLRGVNTEAFF	TGTGCCAGCAGCCTCAGGGGCGTGAACACTGAAGCTTTCTTT
TRBD1	-	TRBJ2-2	TRBV6-4	CASSGQGGELFF	TGTGCCAGCAGCGGACAGGGCGGGGAGCTGTTTTTT
-	-	TRBJ2-3	TRBV5-4	CASSLKTGRAVDTQYF	TGTGCCAGCAGCTTGAAGACAGGACGTGCGGTTGATACGCAGTATTTT
-	few	TRBJ1-6	TRBV6-5	CASSYFPERSPLHF	TGTGCCAGCAGTTATTTTCCGGAGAGGTCACCCCTCCACTTT
-	-	TRBJ2-7	TRBV7-9	CASSSGTEQYF	TGTGCCAGCAGCTCAGGGACTGAGCAGTACTTC
TRBD1	-	TRBJ1-2	TRBV28	CASRFNRGGYTF	TGTGCCAGCAGGTTCAACAGGGGCGGCTACACCTTC
TRBD1	-	TRBJ2-1	TRBV5-6	CASSRRDRVYNEQFF	TGTGCCAGCAGCCGAAGGGACAGGGTCTACAATGAGCAGTTCTTC
TRBD2	-	TRBJ2-1	TRBV19	CASSRGTSGGKEQFF	TGTGCCAGTAGTAGAGGGACTAGCGGGGGGAAAGAGCAGTTCTTC
-	-	TRBJ1-5	TRBV28	CASSFGGALYSNQPQHF	TGTGCCAGCAGTTTTGGCGGGGCCCTCTATAGCAATCAGCCCCAGCATTTT
TRBD2	-	TRBJ2-3	TRBV5-1	CASSTPGTIDTQYF	TGCGCCAGCAGCACTCCCGGGACTATCGATACGCAGTATTTT
-	-	TRBJ1-2	TRBV18	CASSNPYFSYTF	TGTGCCAGCTCAAACCCATACTTTAGCTACACCTTC
-	once	TRBJ2-2	TRBV30	CAWRGSGDGELFF	TGTGCCTGGAGGGGTAGCGGAGACGGGGAGCTGTTTTTT
-	-	TRBJ2-7	TRBV20-1	CSAEKQGEQYF	TGCAGTGCTGAGAAACAGGGAGAGCAGTACTTC
TRBD1	-	TRBJ1-4	TRBV28	CASSLPGQGDKKLFF	TGTGCCAGCAGTCTACCGGGACAGGGAGATAAAAAACTGTTTTTT
-	-	TRBJ1-5	TRBV5-1	CASSVGGRGDQPQHF	TGCGCCAGCAGCGTAGGGGGTAGGGGAGATCAGCCCCAGCATTTT
TRBD1	few	TRBJ1-1	TRBV5-4	CASSPPLYRGRRTEAFF	TGTGCCAGCAGCCCTCCCCTCTACAGGGGGCGGCGGACTGAAGCTTTCTTT
-	once	TRBJ1-1	TRBV9	CASSVQGGDTEAFF	TGTGCCAGCAGCGTACAGGGAGGTGACACTGAAGCTTTCTTT
TRBD1	once	TRBJ1-6	TRBV27	CASRTGNNSPLHF	TGTGCCAGTAGGACAGGGAACAATTCACCCCTCCACTTT
-	-	TRBJ1-5	TRBV30	CAWQKQGNQPQHF	TGTGCCTGGCAAAAACAGGGAAATCAGCCCCAGCATTTT
-	-	TRBJ2-5	TRBV11-1	CASSLVEVGGTQYF	TGTGCCAGCAGCTTAGTGGAAGTTGGCGGGACCCAGTACTTC
-	-	TRBJ2-7	TRBV10-3	CAISDLQDSNYEQYF	TGTGCCATCAGTGACTTGCAGGACTCAAACTACGAGCAGTACTTC
TRBD2	-	TRBJ2-5	TRBV7-9	CASSLTSGGARETQYF	TGTGCCAGCAGCTTAACTAGCGGGGGGGCCAGGGAGACCCAGTACTTC
TRBD1	-	TRBJ1-6	TRBV4-1	CASSQVPGQGFSPLHF	TGCGCCAGCAGCCAGGTACCGGGACAGGGGTTTTCACCCCTCCACTTT
TRBD1	-	TRBJ2-7	TRBV5-5	CASSLGTGNYEQYF	TGTGCCAGCAGCTTAGGGACAGGAAACTACGAGCAGTACTTC
-	-	TRBJ2-3	TRBV11-2	CASSRNGGAADTQYF	TGTGCCAGCAGCCGAAACGGAGGTGCTGCAGATACGCAGTATTTT
TRBD2	-	TRBJ2-1	TRBV9	CASSPGTSGGNEQFF	TGTGCCAGCAGCCCAGGGACTAGCGGGGGGAATGAGCAGTTCTTC
-	-	TRBJ1-2	TRBV6-5	CASSYSGHSNYGYTF	TGTGCCAGCAGTTACTCTGGACACTCTAACTATGGCTACACCTTC
-	once	TRBJ2-5	TRBV29-1	CSVDRGGRGETQYF	TGCAGCGTTGATCGCGGGGGAAGGGGGGAGACCCAGTACTTC
-	-	TRBJ1-1	TRBV6-5	CASSSDMENTEAFF	TGTGCCAGCAGTTCTGACATGGAGAACACTGAAGCTTTCTTT
-	-	TRBJ1-6	TRBV6-5	CASNLASSYNSPLHF	TGTGCCAGCAACCTTGCGAGCTCCTATAATTCACCCCTCCACTTT
-	few	TRBJ1-5	TRBV30	CAWSSRVMGQPQHF	TGTGCCTGGAGTTCCAGGGTTATGGGTCAGCCCCAGCATTTT
-	-	TRBJ2-4	TRBV7-9	CASSLTGGAWNIQYF	TGTGCCAGCAGCTTAACTGGGGGGGCCTGGAACATTCAGTACTTC
TRBD1	-	TRBJ1-5	TRBV2	CASNIQGNRQPQHF	TGTGCCAGCAACATACAGGGGAACCGTCAGCCCCAGCATTTT
-	-	TRBJ1-4	TRBV5-1	CASSLQGVREKLFF	TGCGCCAGCAGCTTACAGGGTGTTCGAGAAAAACTGTTTTTT
-	-	TRBJ1-2	TRBV29-1	CSVDFARGGYTF	TGCAGCGTTGATTTTGCCCGGGGAGGCTACACCTTC
TRBD1	few	TRBJ1-3	TRBV5-1	CASSLGTGSGNTIYF	TGCGCCAGCAGCTTGGGGACAGGCTCTGGAAACACCATATATTTT
-	-	TRBJ1-5	TRBV27	CASSFRGDQPQHF	TGTGCCAGCAGTTTTCGGGGTGACCAGCCCCAGCATTTT
TRBD2	-	TRBJ2-3	TRBV28	CASSGLAGTDTQYF	TGTGCCAGCAGCGGACTAGCGGGCACAGATACGCAGTATTTT
TRBD2	few	TRBJ2-3	TRBV4-1	CASSQSLRLAVTDTQYF	TGCGCCAGCAGCCAATCTCTCCGACTAGCGGTCACAGATACGCAGTATTTT
-	-	TRBJ1-5	TRBV19	CASSPTESNQPQHF	TGTGCCAGTAGTCCTACAGAGAGCAATCAGCCCCAGCATTTT
-	-	TRBJ1-2	TRBV24-1	CATSDWREVEGRDGYTF	TGTGCCACCAGTGATTGGCGAGAAGTGGAGGGTCGTGATGGCTACACCTTC
TRBD1	-	TRBJ1-5	TRBV25-1	CASSGWDREFQPQHF	TGTGCCAGCAGTGGCTGGGACAGGGAGTTCCAGCCCCAGCATTTT